Below are 2 T cell receptor beta chains sequenced from a single sample in a study of blood T cell repertoires in COVID-19. Some clones are missing from TCRdb's copy, which holds only in-frame ones; the method was immunoSEQ multiplex PCR. The data show fewer than 250,000 clones, with nearly 90% seen just once and about 15% held by the top ten. The sample taken for sequencing was PBMCs or T cells enriched from blood (not recorded which). These receptors were taken from a man younger than 45 who had been exposed to COVID-19.

The chain joins TRBV19 to TRBJ2-1, with D perhaps matching TRBD2 (5 bases). The CDR3 runs 15 residues. The V gene's germline CDR1 is LNHDA and CDR2 SQIVND (reference sequence). Trimming left V 3 bases short and J 4 bases short, with 13 bases between. CDR3 region: CASSIGLRLYNEQFF. The DNA for the CDR3 is TGTGCCAGTAGTATCGGACTCCGACTTTACAATGAGCAGTTCTTC.

The gene calls are TRBV27 and TRBJ2-7, with no clear D. The CDR3 has 11 amino acids. V lost 4 bases and J 5 bases, leaving 6 bases between the germline ends. Germline CDR1 and CDR2: MNHEY and SMNVEV (reference sequence). CDR3 in DNA: TGTGCCAGCAGTTCGGAGAACGAGCAGTACTTC. This translates into CASSSENEQYF.